This TCR beta chain was documented in a study of Ad26.COV2.S vaccination and SARS-CoV-2 variants. About the study: Among those in the COV1001 Ad26.COV2.S trial arm was the donor. Once, or twice with 56 days between doses, Ad26.COV2.S was given intramuscularly.

The repertoire was sequenced with immunoSEQ multiplex PCR; TCRdb's copy has only in-frame clones and lacks some. The sample lists hundreds of thousands of clones, 65% to 90% occurring once. Germline V gene data show CDR1 as SQVTM and CDR2 as ANQGSEA. The CDR3 extends over 16 amino acids. The V and J ends lost 3 bases and 7 bases respectively, with 21 bases between them. Worth noting for this clone: Its matching antigen is unknown.

Findings and limits, study-wide: Placebo recipients and vaccine recipients were similar in non-spike TCR breadth.

The treatment here: roughly 20 received Ad26.COV2.S at low or high dose, single or two shots; 5 received placebo; per-sample allocation not given. It was on day 63 after the first vaccine or placebo injection that samples were taken. It was an adult aged 18-55 years in Boston who was the donor. The J gene is TRBJ1-4, the V gene TRBV29-1, with D possibly being TRBD1 (5 bases). The sequence was collected from a person aged 18-65 years who received the Ad26.COV2.S COVID-19 vaccine or a placebo. The material was peripheral blood, obtained in a trial of Ad26.COV2.S vaccine versus placebo. Here the CDR3 reads CSVDLRGQGEREKLFF. CDR3 nucleotides: TGCAGCGTTGATTTGAGGGGCCAGGGAGAGCGTGAAAAACTGTTTTTT.